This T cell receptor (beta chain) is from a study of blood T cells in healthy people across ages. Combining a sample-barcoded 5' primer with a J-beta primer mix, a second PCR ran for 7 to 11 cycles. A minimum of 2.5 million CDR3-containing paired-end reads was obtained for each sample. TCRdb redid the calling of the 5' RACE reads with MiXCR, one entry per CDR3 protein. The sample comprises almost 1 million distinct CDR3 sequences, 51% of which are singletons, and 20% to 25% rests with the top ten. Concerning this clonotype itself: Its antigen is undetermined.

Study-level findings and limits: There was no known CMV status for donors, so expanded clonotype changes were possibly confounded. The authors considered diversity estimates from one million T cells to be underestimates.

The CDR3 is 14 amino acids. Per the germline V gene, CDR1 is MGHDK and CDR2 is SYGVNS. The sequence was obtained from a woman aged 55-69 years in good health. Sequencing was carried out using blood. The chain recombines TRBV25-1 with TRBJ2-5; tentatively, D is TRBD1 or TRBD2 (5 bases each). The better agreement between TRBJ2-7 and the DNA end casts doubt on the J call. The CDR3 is CASSGPPGGYEQYF. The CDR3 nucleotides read TGTGCCAGCTCAGGACCGCCTGGGGGTTACGAGCAGTACTTC.